The present entry profiles one T cell receptor beta chain with its context. The entry originates in a study of blood T cell repertoires in COVID-19. The wider study: Whether acute or convalescent, the COVID-19 samples came from the United States, Italy and Spain.

In the authors' methods: Quantification of nucleated cells was approximated via reference gene primer amplification. Method: immunoSEQ multiplex PCR; TCRdb's copy keeps in-frame clones and lacks some. V and J calls plus clone size are reproduced from that table; the DNA served to infer D and trimming. This table has 300,000 or so clones, around 87% appearing once. Germline CDR1 and CDR2: LGHDT and YNNKEL (reference sequence). This CDR3 has 15 residues. With V trimmed by 3 bases and J by 9 bases, 8 bases remained unmatched. This chain joins TRBV3-1 (or the pseudogene TRBV3-2) and TRBJ2-1; 10 nucleotides line up with TRBD2. The sequencing input was peripheral blood. This clonotype was obtained from a man in his fifties with active or convalescent COVID-19. CDR3: CASSQPRAGGTEQFF. The CDR3 DNA sequence: TGTGCCAGCAGCCAGCCCAGAGCGGGGGGGACTGAGCAGTTCTTC.